Sequencing of this T cell receptor beta chain was carried out in a study of T cell repertoires in cytomegalovirus infection. Study summary: CMV epitopes in the study were HLA-C-restricted (recently identified) and HLA-B-restricted (well studied). The public TCR beta signatures pointed to both CMV infection and matching HLA type.

This clonotype has only a few counts. The antigen is unknown. This CDR3 spans 13 amino acids. V was clipped by 5 bases and J by 10 bases, with 17 bases between them. CDR1 is SGHVS and CDR2 is FNYEAQ in the germline V gene. Study observations and caveats: What dominated the ex vivo response were HLA-C-restricted CMV-specific TCR beta clonotypes. The study identified carriers of CMV plus the relevant HLA from cumulative public TCR beta family frequency.

TCRdb used MiXCR to reprocess the reads, holding one entry per CDR3 protein. The sample has about 770,000 distinct CDR3 sequences; roughly 28% are singletons. The sequencing here drew on cultured CD8+ T cells from PBMCs, taken from culture after CMV antigen stimulation. This rearrangement joins TRBV7-6 to TRBJ1-1; perhaps TRBD1 as D (6 bases). The sequence derives from a human donor in good health (CMV status not recorded). Some clones in this sample may be carry-over from other donors' samples. The CDR3 is CASSPGPARGAFF. In nucleotides, the CDR3 is TGTGCCAGCAGCCCCGGGCCGGCCAGGGGAGCTTTCTTT. The entire variable domain, with the rest obtained from reference TRBV7-6 and TRBJ1-1, is as follows: GAGVSQSPRYKVTKRGQDVALRCDPISGHVSLYWYRQALGQGPEFLTYFNYEAQQDKSGLPNDRFSAERPEGSISTLTIQRTEQRDSAMYRCASSPGPARGAFFGQGTRLTVV.